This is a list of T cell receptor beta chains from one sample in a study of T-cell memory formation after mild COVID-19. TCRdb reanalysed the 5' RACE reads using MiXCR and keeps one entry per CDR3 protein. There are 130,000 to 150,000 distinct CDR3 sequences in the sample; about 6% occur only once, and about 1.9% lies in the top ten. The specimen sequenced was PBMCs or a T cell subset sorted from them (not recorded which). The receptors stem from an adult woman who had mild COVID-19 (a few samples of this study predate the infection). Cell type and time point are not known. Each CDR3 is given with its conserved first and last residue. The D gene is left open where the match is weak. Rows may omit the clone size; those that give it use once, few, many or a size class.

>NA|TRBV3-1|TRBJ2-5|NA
CASSQFGPGKTQYF
TGTGCCAGCAGCCAATTTGGGCCGGGGAAGACCCAGTACTTC
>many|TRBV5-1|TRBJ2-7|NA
CASSLAGGMTYEQYF
TGCGCCAGCAGCTTGGCCGGCGGGATGACCTACGAGCAGTACTTC
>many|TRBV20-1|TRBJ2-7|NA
CSARARNEQYF
TGCAGTGCTAGGGCCAGGAACGAGCAGTACTTC
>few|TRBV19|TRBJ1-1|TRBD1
CASSRTGPLGSTEAFF
TGTGCCAGTAGCCGGACAGGCCCCTTGGGGAGCACTGAAGCTTTCTTT
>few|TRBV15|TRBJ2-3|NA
CATSKYGVGTDTQYF
TGTGCCACCAGCAAATACGGGGTCGGCACAGATACGCAGTATTTT
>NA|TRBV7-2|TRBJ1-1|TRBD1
CASSFRLLRGTNTEAFF
TGTGCCAGCAGCTTCCGACTTCTCAGGGGGACGAACACTGAAGCTTTCTTT
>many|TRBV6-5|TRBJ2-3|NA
CASSRSHPRASDTQYF
TGTGCCAGCAGCCGATCGCACCCGCGGGCCTCAGATACGCAGTATTTT
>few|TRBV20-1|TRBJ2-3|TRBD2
CSGQRGVTDTQYF
TGCAGTGGGCAGCGGGGGGTCACAGATACGCAGTATTTT
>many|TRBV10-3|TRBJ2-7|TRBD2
CATSGTSSYEQYF
TGTGCCACCAGTGGGACTAGCTCCTACGAGCAGTACTTC
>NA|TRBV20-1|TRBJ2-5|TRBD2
CSAISGGRETQYF
TGCAGTGCTATTAGCGGGGGTCGGGAGACCCAGTACTTC
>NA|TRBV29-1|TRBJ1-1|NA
CSVEELNTEAFF
TGCAGCGTTGAGGAGCTGAACACTGAAGCTTTCTTT
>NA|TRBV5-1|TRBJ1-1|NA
CASSWGHRSNTEAFF
TGCGCCAGCAGCTGGGGACACCGCAGTAACACTGAAGCTTTCTTT
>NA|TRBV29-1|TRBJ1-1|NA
CSIRQPNTEAFF
TGCAGCATTCGACAGCCGAACACTGAAGCTTTCTTT
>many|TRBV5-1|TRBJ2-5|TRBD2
CASSLAGTSGDQETQYF
TGCGCCAGCAGCTTGGCCGGGACTAGCGGGGATCAAGAGACCCAGTACTTC
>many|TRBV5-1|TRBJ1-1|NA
CASSLRRASGANTEAFF
TGCGCCAGCAGCTTACGCCGCGCGTCAGGGGCGAACACTGAAGCTTTCTTT
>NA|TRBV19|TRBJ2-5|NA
CASSTMGQETQYF
TGTGCCAGTAGTACTATGGGGCAAGAGACCCAGTACTTC
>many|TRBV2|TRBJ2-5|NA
CASSELETQYF
TGTGCCAGCAGTGAATTGGAGACCCAGTACTTC
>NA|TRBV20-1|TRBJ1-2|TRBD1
CSARATGGEGNYGYTF
TGCAGTGCTAGGGCCACAGGGGGAGAAGGAAACTATGGCTACACCTTC
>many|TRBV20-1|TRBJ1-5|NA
CSAKGDSNQPQHF
TGCAGTGCAAAAGGGGATAGCAATCAGCCCCAGCATTTT
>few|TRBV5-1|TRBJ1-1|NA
CASSPRPEREAFF
TGCGCCAGCAGTCCTCGACCAGAGCGTGAAGCTTTCTTT
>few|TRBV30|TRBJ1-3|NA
CAWSRQGNTIYF
TGTGCCTGGAGTAGGCAGGGAAACACCATATATTTT
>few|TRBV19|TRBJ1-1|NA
CASSIGQVNTEAFF
TGTGCCAGTAGTATTGGGCAGGTTAACACTGAAGCTTTCTTT
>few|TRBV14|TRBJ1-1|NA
CASSQVKNTEAFF
TGTGCCAGCAGCCAAGTTAAGAACACTGAAGCTTTCTTT
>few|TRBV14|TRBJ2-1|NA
CASSPTGWGQFF
TGTGCCAGCAGCCCCACGGGATGGGGGCAGTTCTTC
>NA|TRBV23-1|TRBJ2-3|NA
CASPLRCVSSTDTQYF
TGCGCCAGTCCCCTCCGGTGCGTATCGAGCACAGATACGCAGTATTTT
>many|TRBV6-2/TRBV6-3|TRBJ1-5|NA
CASSYRTGLRGQPQHF
TGTGCCAGCAGTTACCGAACAGGGCTTCGAGGTCAGCCCCAGCATTTT
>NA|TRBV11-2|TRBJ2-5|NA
CASSLPGTQETQYF
TGTGCCAGCAGCTTACCGGGGACTCAAGAGACCCAGTACTTC
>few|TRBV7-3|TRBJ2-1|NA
CASSLSGGPRNEQFF
TGTGCCAGCAGCTTAAGTGGGGGTCCACGCAATGAGCAGTTCTTC
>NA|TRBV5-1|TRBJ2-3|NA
CASSMVGDGDTQYF
TGCGCCAGCAGCATGGTAGGGGACGGGGATACGCAGTATTTT
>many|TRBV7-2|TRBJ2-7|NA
CASSQLYEQYF
TGTGCCAGCAGCCAACTCTACGAGCAGTACTTC
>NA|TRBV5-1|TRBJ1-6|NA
CASSPSGNSPLHF
TGCGCCAGCAGCCCCTCGGGCAATTCACCCCTCCACTTT
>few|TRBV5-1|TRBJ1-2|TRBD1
CASSRDSGYYGYTF
TGCGCCAGCAGCCGGGACAGCGGATACTATGGCTACACCTTC
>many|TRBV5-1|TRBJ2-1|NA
CASSLAPGLGSRNEQFF
TGCGCCAGCAGCTTGGCCCCAGGGTTGGGTTCGCGCAATGAGCAGTTCTTC
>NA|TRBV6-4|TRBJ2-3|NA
CASKESTDTQYF
TGTGCCAGCAAAGAAAGCACAGATACGCAGTATTTT
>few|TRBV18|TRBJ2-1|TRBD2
CASSPLVLAGDLEQFF
TGTGCCAGCTCACCTTTGGTGCTAGCGGGAGATCTTGAGCAGTTCTTC
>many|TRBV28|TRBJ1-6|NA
CASSSPGQSSPLHF
TGTGCCAGCAGTTCCCCAGGCCAATCTTCACCCCTCCACTTT
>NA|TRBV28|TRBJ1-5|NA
CASSRGHLWHF
TGTGCCAGCAGCCGAGGACACCTGTGGCATTTT
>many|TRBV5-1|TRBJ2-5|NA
CASSFSDLQETQYF
TGCGCCAGCAGCTTTTCGGACCTCCAAGAGACCCAGTACTTC
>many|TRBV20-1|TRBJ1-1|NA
CSARDPLLGGQGGTEAFF
TGCAGTGCTAGAGATCCCCTTCTTGGGGGCCAAGGGGGGACTGAAGCTTTCTTT
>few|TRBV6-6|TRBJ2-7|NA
CASSPRSSGVTSYEQYF
TGTGCCAGCAGCCCCCGTAGTAGCGGCGTGACCTCCTACGAGCAGTACTTC
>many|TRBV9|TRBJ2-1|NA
CASSPIGTPRIEQFF
TGTGCCAGCAGCCCAATAGGGACTCCTCGTATTGAGCAGTTCTTC
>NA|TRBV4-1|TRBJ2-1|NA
CASSQRGPTNEQFF
TGCGCCAGCAGCCAGCGGGGTCCCACCAATGAGCAGTTCTTC
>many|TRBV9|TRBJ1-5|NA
CASSKGVGLGQPQHF
TGTGCCAGCAGCAAGGGGGTGGGACTGGGGCAGCCCCAGCATTTT
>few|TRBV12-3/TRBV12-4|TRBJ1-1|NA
CASSFGQGRYTEAFF
TGTGCCAGCAGTTTTGGTCAGGGGCGGTACACTGAAGCTTTCTTT
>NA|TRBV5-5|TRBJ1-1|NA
CASSAGANTEAFF
TGTGCCAGCAGCGCGGGAGCGAACACTGAAGCTTTCTTT
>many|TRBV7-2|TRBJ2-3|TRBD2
CASSRTSGVLDTQYF
TGTGCCAGCAGCAGGACTAGCGGGGTCCTAGATACGCAGTATTTT
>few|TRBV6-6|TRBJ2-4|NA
CASSYSVSGGGANIQYF
TGTGCCAGCAGTTACTCGGTCTCTGGGGGGGGCGCGAACATTCAGTACTTC
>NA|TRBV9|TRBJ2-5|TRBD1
CASSVGSGGETQYF
TGTGCCAGCAGCGTAGGGTCAGGGGGAGAGACCCAGTACTTC
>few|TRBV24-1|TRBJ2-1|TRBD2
CATSVTSGTGEQFF
TGTGCCACCAGTGTGACTAGCGGGACTGGTGAGCAGTTCTTC
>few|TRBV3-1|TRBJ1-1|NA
CASSQDEGSWSEAFF
TGTGCCAGCAGCCAAGATGAGGGTAGTTGGTCTGAAGCTTTCTTT
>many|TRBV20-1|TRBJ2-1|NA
CSAQTPSGSTYNEQFF
TGCAGTGCCCAAACCCCGAGCGGGTCAACCTACAATGAGCAGTTCTTC
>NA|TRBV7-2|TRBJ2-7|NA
CASSLTGTTPYF
TGTGCCAGCAGCTTAACCGGTACCACTCCGTACTTC
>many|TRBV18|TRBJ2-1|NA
CASSPSRGHNEQFF
TGTGCCAGCTCACCAAGCCGGGGGCACAATGAGCAGTTCTTC
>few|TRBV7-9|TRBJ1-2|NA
CASSYVFGDRGHGYTF
TGTGCCAGCAGCTACGTGTTCGGGGACCGAGGCCATGGCTACACCTTC
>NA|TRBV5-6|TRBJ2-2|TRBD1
CASSFARTGSTGELFF
TGTGCCAGCAGCTTCGCACGGACAGGGTCCACCGGGGAGCTGTTTTTT
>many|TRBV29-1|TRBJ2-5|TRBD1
CSGGTEQETQYF
TGCAGCGGAGGGACAGAACAAGAGACCCAGTACTTC
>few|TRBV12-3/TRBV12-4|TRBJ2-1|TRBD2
CASSFWLAGVNEQFF
TGTGCCAGCAGTTTCTGGCTAGCGGGAGTCAATGAGCAGTTCTTC
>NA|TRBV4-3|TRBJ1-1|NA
CASSQEAGSGRRGRTEAFF
TGCGCCAGCAGCCAAGAGGCTGGATCTGGGCGTCGGGGGAGGACTGAAGCTTTCTTT
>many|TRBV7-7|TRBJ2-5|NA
CASSLSGSGETQYF
TGTGCTAGCAGCTTATCGGGATCTGGAGAGACCCAGTACTTC
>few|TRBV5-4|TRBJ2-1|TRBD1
CASSLAGQGFEQFF
TGTGCCAGCAGCCTGGCGGGACAGGGATTTGAGCAGTTCTTC